This TCR beta chain came from a study of cytomegalovirus exposure and HLA in healthy donors. Study summary: Sequencing of 150 million to 200 million T cells in an earlier analysis found 120 million or so unique TCR beta sequences. Unique TCRs from HLA-typed donors, about 85 million of them, were held in an early data release. Broader study findings: Within an earlier analysis, most TCR beta V segments proved productive either about 90% or about 30% of the time. Rarity marked most TCR sequences, yet some public TCRs occurred in many donors.

Germline V CDR1 and CDR2: SQVTM, ANQGSEA. The CDR3 spans 11 residues. V shed 4 bases and J shed 8 bases, with 11 bases lying between them. Concerning this clone: What it binds is unknown.

It was with 60 Vbeta and 13 Jbeta primers that the PCR ran. Assay used: immunoSEQ multiplex PCR; TCRdb lists only in-frame clones, some missing. This sample has about 73,000 clones, with 75% found just once. The TCR comes from a man between 65 and 80 years old in good health and CMV-seronegative. The material sequenced was PBMCs. The chain joins TRBV29-1 to TRBJ1-1; D is possibly TRBD1 (6 bases). The CDR3, as DNA: TGCAGCGTTGGGGGGGGCGGGGAAGCTTTCTTT. This encodes CSVGGGGEAFF.